These 22 T cell receptor beta chains originate from one sample sequenced in a study of shared clonotypes between healthy human individuals. Only in-frame clones appear in the TCRdb table, and some are missing; sequencing was by immunoSEQ multiplex PCR. The sample includes 500,000 to 550,000 clones, about 96% of them seen just once. Sequencing was performed on naive CD4+ T cells sorted from blood. Subset specified: CD45RA+ positively selected. The receptor source for this set is a woman in her thirties in good health.

This clone was seen a single time. The CDR3 nucleotides read TGTGCCAGCAGCTCAGGGGAGACCCAGTACTTC. It is translated as CASSSGETQYF. The gene calls are TRBV11-2 and TRBJ2-5; weak D call: TRBD1 (5 bases). Germline CDR1 SGHAT, CDR2 FQNNGV. The CDR3 loop spans 11 amino acids. V was trimmed by 4 bases and J by 5 bases, leaving 5 bases between them. The variable domain in full, completed from reference TRBV11-2 and TRBJ2-5, reads EAGVAQSPRYKIIEKRQSVAFWCNPISGHATLYWYQQILGQGPKLLIQFQNNGVVDDSQLPKDRFSAERLKGVDSTLKIQPAKLEDSAVYLCASSSGETQYFGPGTRLLVL.

The chain has TRBV29-1 and TRBJ1-5; no clear D gene. Germline-derived CDR1 and CDR2 are SQVTM and ANQGSEA. V was pared by 6 bases and J by 3 bases, with 12 bases between. The CDR3 is 13 residues long. DNA for the CDR3: TGCAGCGTCGGGCATAACGTCAATCAGCCCCAGCATTTT. Translation gives CSVGHNVNQPQHF.

J is TRBJ1-5 and V is TRBV2; TRBD1 matches 7 bases. The ends lost 5 bases at V and 3 bases at J; junction bases unmatched: 13. The CDR3 runs to 17 residues. Germline-derived CDR1 and CDR2 are SNHLY and FYNNEI. The CDR3 nucleotides are TGTGCCAGCAGTCTCAACGAGGGGGCTTTGGTCAATCAGCCCCAGCATTTT. Translating gives CASSLNEGALVNQPQHF.

This chain's CDR3 is CASSPGGQRISTDTQYF. The DNA of the CDR3 is TGTGCCAGCAGCCCAGGGGGCCAGCGGATATCCACAGATACGCAGTATTTT. This chain links TRBV7-9 with TRBJ2-3; 8 bases map to TRBD1. Losses at the gene ends were 5 bases for V and 2 bases for J; bases not matched to a gene: 12. CDR3 length: 17 amino acids. Germline lookup yields CDR1 SEHNR and CDR2 FQNEAQ (reference sequence).

The chain uses TRBV6-6 and TRBJ2-3; 8 nucleotides agree with TRBD1. The CDR3 extends over 15 amino acids. The germline V gene encodes CDR1 MNHNY and CDR2 SVGAGI (reference sequence). V was clipped by 5 bases and J by 1 base; unmatched bases: 5. The CDR3 protein is CASSKTGAGTDTQYF. The CDR3 DNA reads TGTGCCAGCAGTAAGACAGGGGCTGGCACAGATACGCAGTATTTT.

The chain joins TRBV5-1 to TRBJ2-1; D ambiguous. V was pared by 0 bases and J by 8 bases, with 9 bases between. CDR1 is SGHRS, CDR2 YFSETQ, per germline. The CDR3 extends over 13 amino acids. The CDR3 loop reads CASSLVDSDEQFF. The CDR3 bases are TGCGCCAGCAGCTTGGTAGATTCCGATGAGCAGTTCTTC.

DNA of the CDR3: TGCGCCAGCAGTGATAGCGGGGTTGTGGATGAGCAGTTCTTC. The encoded protein is CASSDSGVVDEQFF. This sequence joins TRBV5-1 and TRBJ2-1; 8 nucleotides align to TRBD2. J gave up 8 bases and V 5 bases, and 9 bases lay outside the gene matches. Germline V CDR1 and CDR2: SGHRS, YFSETQ. This CDR3 is built from 14 residues. Full variable domain (outside the CDR3, taken from reference TRBV5-1 and TRBJ2-1): KAGVTQTPRYLIKTRGQQVTLSCSPISGHRSVSWYQQTPGQGLQFLFEYFSETQRNKGNFPGRFSGRQFSNSRSEMNVSTLELGDSALYLCASSDSGVVDEQFFGPGTRLTVL.

V usage is TRBV6-4 and J usage is TRBJ2-1; D remains ambiguous. V lost 6 bases to trimming and J lost 4 bases, with 10 bases between them. Germline V gene data show CDR1 as MRHNA and CDR2 as SNTAGT. This CDR3 has 13 residues. CDR3 in DNA: TGTGCCAGCAGGGCAGACCTATACAATGAGCAGTTCTTC. Translation gives CASRADLYNEQFF.

The CDR3 DNA reads as TGTGCCAGCAGCCCCCACCGTAAAGAGACCCAGTACTTC. Translation: CASSPHRKETQYF. The chain joins TRBV6-5 to TRBJ2-5; D is undetermined. CDR3 size: 13 residues. V was pared by 6 bases and J by 3 bases, with 11 bases between. In germline, CDR1 is MNHEY, CDR2 SVGAGI.

The rearrangement joins TRBV25-1 to TRBJ1-1; a weak D match, TRBD1 (5 bases). The CDR3 spans 14 residues. Germline CDR1 MGHDK, CDR2 SYGVNS. V gave up 3 bases and J gave up 2 bases, with 10 bases separating them. CDR3 coding DNA: TGTGCCAGCAGTGATTGGCAGGGAAACACTGAAGCTTTCTTT. Its translation is CASSDWQGNTEAFF.

The rearrangement joins TRBV5-4 to TRBJ2-2; D uncertain. V dropped 1 base and J dropped 6 bases, with 7 bases sitting between them. The germline V gene has CDR1 SGHNT and CDR2 YYREEE (reference sequence). The CDR3 spans 13 residues. This CDR3 reads CASSLSGPGELFF. In DNA form, the CDR3 reads TGTGCCAGCAGCTTGTCCGGCCCCGGGGAGCTGTTTTTT.

The rearrangement joins TRBV6-6 to TRBJ2-7; the match to TRBD1 covers 8 bases. The CDR3 runs 14 residues. The trim removed 9 bases at V and 0 bases at J, leaving 7 bases unmatched. CDR1 MNHNY and CDR2 SVGAGI come from the germline V gene (reference sequence). CDR3 amino acids: CASRGGQDSYEQYF. Written as DNA, the CDR3 is TGTGCCAGTAGAGGGGGACAGGACTCCTACGAGCAGTACTTC.

This chain joins TRBV6-4 and TRBJ1-6; D gene unclear. Deletions cut 5 bases from V and 8 bases from J, with 13 bases between. The CDR3 loop spans 14 amino acids. Germline V gene sequence: CDR1 MRHNA, CDR2 SNTAGT. This CDR3 is CASSLDGQDSPLHF. CDR3 nucleotide sequence: TGTGCCAGCAGTTTAGACGGGCAAGATTCACCCCTCCACTTT.

The J gene is TRBJ1-2, the V gene TRBV6-4; 9 nucleotides align to TRBD1. The CDR3 loop spans 15 amino acids. Germline CDR1 MRHNA, CDR2 SNTAGT. With 3 bases clipped from V and 7 bases from J, the junction kept 9 bases outside the gene matches. The CDR3 sequence is CASSEPGTGNRGYTF. CDR3 in DNA: TGTGCCAGCAGTGAGCCGGGGACAGGGAATCGTGGCTACACCTTC.

V is TRBV28 and J is TRBJ2-5, with no clear D. The J call may be wrong; the DNA end is better matched by TRBJ2-7. CDR1 is MDHEN and CDR2 is SYDVKM in the germline V gene. This CDR3 has 14 amino acids. CDR3 sequence: CASSLSQVRYEQYF. The CDR3 coding sequence is TGTGCCAGCAGTTTATCGCAGGTGCGGTACGAGCAGTACTTC.

As for this clone: An end of the junction differs from the germline gene, which may be a read error. V usage is TRBV15 and J usage is TRBJ2-2, with 8 nucleotides matching TRBD2. The germline V gene has CDR1 LNHNV and CDR2 YYDKDF (reference sequence). The CDR3 loop spans 14 amino acids. CDR3: CASRAAGGGGELFF. The CDR3 bases are TGTGCCTCCAGGGCCGCGGGGGGCGGCGGGGAGCTGTTTTTT.

The chain recombines TRBV7-3 with TRBJ2-6; D call uncertain. This CDR3 spans 17 amino acids. The V and J ends lost 1 base and 0 bases respectively, with 10 bases between them. CDR1 and CDR2 from the germline V gene are SGHTA and FQGTGA. The CDR3 protein is CASSLKGFGSGANVLTF. The CDR3 DNA reads TGTGCCAGCAGCTTAAAAGGATTCGGCTCTGGGGCCAACGTCCTGACTTTC.

The V and J genes are TRBV10-1 and TRBJ2-5; D might be TRBD2 (6 bases). CDR3 size: 13 residues. CDR1 is WNHNN, CDR2 SYGVQD, per germline (reference sequence). Trimming took off 2 bases at V and 5 bases at J, with 9 bases between the two ends. The DNA of the CDR3 is TGCGCCAGCAGTGAGGGCGGGATGGAGACCCAGTACTTC. Translating it yields CASSEGGMETQYF.

This clone was counted once. The chain is built from TRBV6-5 and TRBJ2-5, with D maybe TRBD2 (8 bases). The CDR3 runs 15 residues. Germline V gives CDR1 MNHEY, CDR2 SVGAGI. Trimming cost V 6 bases and J 5 bases, with 19 bases left between them. The CDR3 region has the DNA TGTGCCAGCAGCAGGGGGGCGGGAGGCCAGGAGACCCAGTACTTC. It codes for CASSRGAGGQETQYF.

V and J are TRBV29-1 and TRBJ1-1; unclear D gene. With 4 bases removed from V and 1 base from J, the gap between germline ends came to 13 bases. CDR1 SQVTM and CDR2 ANQGSEA come from the germline V gene. CDR3 length equals 14 residues. The CDR3 here is CSVVPRGANTEAFF. CDR3 nucleotides: TGCAGCGTTGTCCCACGGGGAGCGAACACTGAAGCTTTCTTT. Looking up the rest from reference TRBV29-1 and TRBJ1-1 gives the full variable domain: SAVISQKPSRDICQRGTSLTIQCQVDSQVTMMFWYRQQPGQSLTLIATANQGSEATYESGFVIDKFPISRPNLTFSTLTVSNMSPEDSSIYLCSVVPRGANTEAFFGQGTRLTVV.

The chain employs TRBV7-8 and TRBJ1-5; D is ambiguous. The CDR3 is 16 residues long. Trimming cost V 5 bases and J 2 bases, with 16 bases left between them. Germline CDR1 and CDR2: SGHVS and FQNEAQ. CDR3 nucleotides: TGTGCCAGCAGCCAAAAGCCAAAACTAGGCAATCAGCCCCAGCATTTT. Its translation is CASSQKPKLGNQPQHF. Drawing the rest from reference TRBV7-8 and TRBJ1-5, the complete variable domain is GAGVSQSPRYKVAKRGQDVALRCDPISGHVSLFWYQQALGQGPEFLTYFQNEAQLDKSGLPSDRFFAERPEGSVSTLKIQRTQQEDSAVYLCASSQKPKLGNQPQHFGDGTRLSIL.

The chain links TRBV5-4 to TRBJ1-4, with TRBD1 matching over 7 bases. In germline, CDR1 is SGHNT, CDR2 YYREEE (reference sequence). The CDR3 sequence is 15 residues long. With 4 bases clipped from V and 7 bases from J, the junction kept 10 bases outside the gene matches. The CDR3 DNA sequence: TGTGCCAGCAGCGATCCGACAGGGCCCGGTGAAAAACTGTTTTTT. Encoded protein: CASSDPTGPGEKLFF.